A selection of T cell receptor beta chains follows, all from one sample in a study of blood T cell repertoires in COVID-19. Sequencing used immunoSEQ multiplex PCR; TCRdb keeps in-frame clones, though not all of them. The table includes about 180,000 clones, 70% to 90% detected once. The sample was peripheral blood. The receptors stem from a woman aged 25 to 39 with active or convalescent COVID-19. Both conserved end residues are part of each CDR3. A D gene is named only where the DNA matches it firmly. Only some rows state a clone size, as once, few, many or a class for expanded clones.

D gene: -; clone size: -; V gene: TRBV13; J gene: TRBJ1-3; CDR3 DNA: TGTGCCAGCAGGGCCAGGGATAGAGGAAACACCATATATTTT; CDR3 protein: CASRARDRGNTIYF
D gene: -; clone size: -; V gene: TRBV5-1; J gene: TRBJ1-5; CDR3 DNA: TGCGCCAGCAGCCCTTGGGGAGAGCGTCAGCCCCAGCATTTT; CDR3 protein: CASSPWGERQPQHF
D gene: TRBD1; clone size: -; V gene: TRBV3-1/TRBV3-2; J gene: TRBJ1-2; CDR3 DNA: TGTGCCAGCAGCCCATTTCGGGGGACAGGGGTCGGCTACACCTTC; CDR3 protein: CASSPFRGTGVGYTF
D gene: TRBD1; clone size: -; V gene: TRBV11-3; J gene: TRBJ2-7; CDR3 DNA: TGTGCCAGCAGCCCGGACAGGGGATCGGCTTCCTACGAGCAGTACTTC; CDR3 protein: CASSPDRGSASYEQYF
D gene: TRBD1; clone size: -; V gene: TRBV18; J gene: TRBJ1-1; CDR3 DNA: TGTGCCAGCTCACCCTCAGGGGGGACATCGAACACTGAAGCTTTCTTT; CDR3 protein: CASSPSGGTSNTEAFF
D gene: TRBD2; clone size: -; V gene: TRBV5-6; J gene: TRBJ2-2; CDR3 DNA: TGTGCCAGCAGCTTGGACCCTAGCGGGAGACACGGGGAGCTGTTTTTT; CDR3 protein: CASSLDPSGRHGELFF
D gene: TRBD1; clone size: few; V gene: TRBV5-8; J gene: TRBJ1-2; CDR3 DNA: TGTGCCAGCAGCATCAGGGGGGGACAGGGGACAATGGGAGGCTACACCTTC; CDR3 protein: CASSIRGGQGTMGGYTF
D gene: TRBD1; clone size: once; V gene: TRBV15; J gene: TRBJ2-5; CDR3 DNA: TGTGCCACAAATCGGGACAGGGGGCAAGAGACCCAGTACTTC; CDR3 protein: CATNRDRGQETQYF
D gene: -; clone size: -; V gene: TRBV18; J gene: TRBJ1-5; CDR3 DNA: TGTGCCAGCTCACCTGACAGGCTCAATCAGCCCCAGCATTTT; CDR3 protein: CASSPDRLNQPQHF
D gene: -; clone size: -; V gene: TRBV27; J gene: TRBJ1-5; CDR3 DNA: TGTGCCAGCAGTTCATACCCGGACAAAGCAAATCAGCCCCAGCATTTT; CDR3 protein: CASSSYPDKANQPQHF
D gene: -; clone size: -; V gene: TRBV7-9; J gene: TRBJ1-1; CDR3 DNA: TGTGCCAGCAGCCCTAGGGGACAGAACACTGAAGCTTTCTTT; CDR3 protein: CASSPRGQNTEAFF
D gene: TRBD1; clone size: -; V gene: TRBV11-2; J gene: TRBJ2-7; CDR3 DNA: TGTGCCAGCAGCTTAACAGGGGGCAAGTACGAGCAGTACTTC; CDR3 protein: CASSLTGGKYEQYF
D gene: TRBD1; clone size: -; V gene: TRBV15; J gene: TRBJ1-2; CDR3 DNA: TGTGCCACCAGCTCTACACAGGGGGCGCAGGGCTACACCTTC; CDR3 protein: CATSSTQGAQGYTF
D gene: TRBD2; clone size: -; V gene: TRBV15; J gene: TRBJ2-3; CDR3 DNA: TGTGCCACCAGCCCTCGGACTAGCGGGCGTCTAGATACGCAGTATTTT; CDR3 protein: CATSPRTSGRLDTQYF
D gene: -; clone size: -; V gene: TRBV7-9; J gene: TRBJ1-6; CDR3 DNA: TGTGCCAGCAGCTTAAACCAGGGTGATTCACCCCTCCACTTT; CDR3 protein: CASSLNQGDSPLHF
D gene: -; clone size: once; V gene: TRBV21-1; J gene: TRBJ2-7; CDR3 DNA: TGTGCCAGCAGCAAAGGGAACAGGGTCGCCTACGAGCAGTACTTC; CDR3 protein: CASSKGNRVAYEQYF
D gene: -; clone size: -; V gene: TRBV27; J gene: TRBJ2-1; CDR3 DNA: TGTGCCAGCAGTTTACCAGGGGGGAATGAGCAGTTCTTC; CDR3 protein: CASSLPGGNEQFF
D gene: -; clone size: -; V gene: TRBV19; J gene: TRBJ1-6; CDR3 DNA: TGTGCCAGTAGTCGGACAGAGAATTCACCCCTCCACTTT; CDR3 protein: CASSRTENSPLHF
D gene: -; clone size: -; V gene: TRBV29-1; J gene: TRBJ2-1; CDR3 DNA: TGCAGCGTGGGGAGCGGATCTACCTACAATGAGCAGTTCTTC; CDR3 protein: CSVGSGSTYNEQFF
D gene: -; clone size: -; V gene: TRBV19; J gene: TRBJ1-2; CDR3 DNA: TGTGCCAGTAGTCTAACAGGGATTGGATACACCTTC; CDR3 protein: CASSLTGIGYTF
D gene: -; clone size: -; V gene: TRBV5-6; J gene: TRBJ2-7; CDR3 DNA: TGTGCCAGCAGCATCAATCTATCGGGGGGCCACGAGCAGTACTTC; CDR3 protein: CASSINLSGGHEQYF
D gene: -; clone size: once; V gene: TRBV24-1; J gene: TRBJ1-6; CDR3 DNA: TGTGCCACCACAGCGACCAATTCACCCCTCCACTTT; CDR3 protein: CATTATNSPLHF
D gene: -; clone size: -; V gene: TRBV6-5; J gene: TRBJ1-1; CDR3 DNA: TGTGCCAGCAGTTACTCGAAAGGTTTAAAGGGGGAAGCTTTCTTT; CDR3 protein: CASSYSKGLKGEAFF
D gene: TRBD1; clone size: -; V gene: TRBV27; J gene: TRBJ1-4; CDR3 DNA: TGTGCCAGCAGTTTACGGGGACAGGGTACAGTGGAAAAACTGTTTTTT; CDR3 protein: CASSLRGQGTVEKLFF
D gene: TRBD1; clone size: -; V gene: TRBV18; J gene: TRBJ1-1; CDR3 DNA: TGTGCCAGCTCAGGGACAGCTGAAGCTTTCTTT; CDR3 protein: CASSGTAEAFF
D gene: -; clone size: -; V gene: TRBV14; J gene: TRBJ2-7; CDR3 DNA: TGTGCCAGCAGCCAATTAAGCGGTACCTCCTACGAGCAGTACTTC; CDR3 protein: CASSQLSGTSYEQYF
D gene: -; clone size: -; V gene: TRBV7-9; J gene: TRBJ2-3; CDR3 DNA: TGTGCCAGCAGCTCCCGACAGGACCTCACAGATACGCAGTATTTT; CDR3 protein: CASSSRQDLTDTQYF
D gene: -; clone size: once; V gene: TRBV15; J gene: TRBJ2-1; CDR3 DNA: TGTGCCACCAGCAGAGAGAGGACGGGAGCTGCGGATGAGCAGTTCTTC; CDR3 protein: CATSRERTGAADEQFF
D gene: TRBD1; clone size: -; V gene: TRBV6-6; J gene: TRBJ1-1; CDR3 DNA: TGTGCCAGCAGTCGACGAAGGGACAGACCGAACACTGAAGCTTTCTTT; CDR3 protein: CASSRRRDRPNTEAFF
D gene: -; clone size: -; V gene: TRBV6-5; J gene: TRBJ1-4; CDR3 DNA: TGTGCCAGCATGGGTACAGGGACTAATGAAAAACTGTTTTTT; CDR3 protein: CASMGTGTNEKLFF
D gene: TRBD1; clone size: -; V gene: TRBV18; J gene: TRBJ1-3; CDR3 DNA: TGTGCCAGCTCATCCCGAACAGGGGTCGGAAACACCATATATTTT; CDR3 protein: CASSSRTGVGNTIYF
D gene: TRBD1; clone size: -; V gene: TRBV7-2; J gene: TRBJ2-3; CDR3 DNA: TGTGCCAGCAGCTCTTTCCAGGGGGCGCGAAGAGATACGCAGTATTTT; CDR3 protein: CASSSFQGARRDTQYF
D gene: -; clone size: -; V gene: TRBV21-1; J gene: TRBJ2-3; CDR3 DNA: TGTGCCAGCAGCAAGACTCACCCCCCAGGACAGGGGAACACAGATACGCAGTATTTT; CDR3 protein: CASSKTHPPGQGNTDTQYF
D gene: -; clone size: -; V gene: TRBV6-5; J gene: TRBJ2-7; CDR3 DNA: TGTGCCAGCACCCGGACAGCACGAGGCTACGAGCAGTACTTC; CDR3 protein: CASTRTARGYEQYF
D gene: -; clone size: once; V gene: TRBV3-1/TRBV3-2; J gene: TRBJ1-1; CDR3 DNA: TGTGCCAGCAGCCAAGTGGTCGGGAACACTGAAGCTTTCTTT; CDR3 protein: CASSQVVGNTEAFF
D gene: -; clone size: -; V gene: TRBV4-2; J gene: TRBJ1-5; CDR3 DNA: TGTGCCAGCAGCCAAGAAAAACTACAGCCCCAGCATTTT; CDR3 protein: CASSQEKLQPQHF
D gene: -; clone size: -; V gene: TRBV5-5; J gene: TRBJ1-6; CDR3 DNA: TGTGCCAGCAGCTTGGAAGTCCAGATCAATTCACCCCTCCACTTT; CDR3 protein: CASSLEVQINSPLHF
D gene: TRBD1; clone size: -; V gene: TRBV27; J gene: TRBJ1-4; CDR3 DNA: TGTGCCAGCAGTTGGGACAGCGATGAAAAACTGTTTTTT; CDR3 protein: CASSWDSDEKLFF
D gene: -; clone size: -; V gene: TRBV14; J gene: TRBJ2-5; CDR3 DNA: TGTGCCAGCAGCCAAGTCTGGGGGGAGCAGTACTTC; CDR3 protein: CASSQVWGEQYF
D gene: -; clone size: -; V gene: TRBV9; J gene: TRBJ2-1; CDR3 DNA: TGTGCCAGCAGCGTCGGTAGCGGAACCTACAATGAGCAGTTCTTC; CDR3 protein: CASSVGSGTYNEQFF
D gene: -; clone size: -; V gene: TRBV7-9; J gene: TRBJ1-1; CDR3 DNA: TGTGCCAGCAGCCCTAGGGGTGGGACTGAAGCTTTCTTT; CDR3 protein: CASSPRGGTEAFF
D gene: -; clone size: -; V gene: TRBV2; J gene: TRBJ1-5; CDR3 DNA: TGTGCCAGCAGTTCAGGACAGTCAAGCAATCAGCCCCAGCATTTT; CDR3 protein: CASSSGQSSNQPQHF
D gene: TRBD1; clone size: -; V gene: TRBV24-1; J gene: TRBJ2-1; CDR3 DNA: TGTGCCACCAGTGATTTGAATGATCAGGGGGAAGATGAGCAGTTCTTC; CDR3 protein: CATSDLNDQGEDEQFF
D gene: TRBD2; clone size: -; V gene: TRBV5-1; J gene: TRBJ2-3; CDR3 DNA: TGCGCCAGCAGCCCAACTAGCGGGGGCGATGCGCAGTATTTT; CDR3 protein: CASSPTSGGDAQYF
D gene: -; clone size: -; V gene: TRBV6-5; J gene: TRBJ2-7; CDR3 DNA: TGTGCCAGCAGTTACCAGTACGAGCAGTACTTC; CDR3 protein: CASSYQYEQYF
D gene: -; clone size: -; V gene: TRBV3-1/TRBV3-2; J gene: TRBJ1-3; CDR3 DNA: TGTGCCAGCAGCCCCTCAGGACAGTTCTCTGGAAACACCATATATTTT; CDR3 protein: CASSPSGQFSGNTIYF
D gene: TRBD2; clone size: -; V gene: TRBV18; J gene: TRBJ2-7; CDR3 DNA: TGTGCCAGCTCACCTACTAGCGGCCTGAGGGACGAGCAGTACTTC; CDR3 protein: CASSPTSGLRDEQYF
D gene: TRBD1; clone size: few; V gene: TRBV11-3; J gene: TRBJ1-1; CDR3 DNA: TGTGCCAGCAGCATCCGATGGACAGGGAACACTGAAGCTTTCTTT; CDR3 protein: CASSIRWTGNTEAFF
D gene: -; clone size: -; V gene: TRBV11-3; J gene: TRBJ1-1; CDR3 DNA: TGTGCCAGCAGCCCCCAGGGGAACACTGAAGCTTTCTTT; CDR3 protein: CASSPQGNTEAFF
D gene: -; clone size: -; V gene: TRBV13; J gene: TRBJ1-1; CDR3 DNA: TGTGCCAGCAGCCCGCGACAGCCCACTGAAGCTTTCTTT; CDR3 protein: CASSPRQPTEAFF
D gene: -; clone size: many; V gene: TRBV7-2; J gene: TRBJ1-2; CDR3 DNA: TGTGCCAGCAGCTTAGTTGCGGGTTTCAACTATGGCTACACCTTC; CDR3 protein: CASSLVAGFNYGYTF
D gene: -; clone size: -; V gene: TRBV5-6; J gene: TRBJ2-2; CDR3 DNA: TGTGCCAGCAGCCCAACGGGATTCTCCGGGGAGCTGTTTTTT; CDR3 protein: CASSPTGFSGELFF
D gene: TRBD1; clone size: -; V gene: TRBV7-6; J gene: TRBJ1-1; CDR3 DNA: TGTGCCAGCAGCTCCCCAATAACAGGGGGTTACACTGAAGCTTTCTTT; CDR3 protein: CASSSPITGGYTEAFF